The 28 T cell receptor beta chains below were found in one sample sequenced in a study of blood T cell repertoires in COVID-19. Sequenced by immunoSEQ multiplex PCR; TCRdb stores in-frame clones only, minus some. In the table there are some 88,000 clones, 85% of which are singletons. Sample: peripheral blood. Source of these receptors: a woman in her 70s with acute or convalescent COVID-19.

The chain is built from TRBV15 and TRBJ2-4; 8 positions agree with TRBD1. Germline V CDR1 and CDR2: LNHNV, YYDKDF (reference sequence). Trimming took 5 bases from V and 1 from J; bases not matched to a gene: 10. This CDR3 region has 17 residues. The chain's CDR3 is CATSPDRAGWAKNIQYF. The CDR3 DNA is TGTGCCACCAGCCCGGACAGGGCGGGTTGGGCCAAAAACATTCAGTACTTC. Full variable domain (remainder filled in from reference TRBV15 and TRBJ2-4): DAMVIQNPRYQVTQFGKPVTLSCSQTLNHNVMYWYQQKSSQAPKLLFHYYDKDFNNEADTPDNFQSRRPNTSFCFLDIRSPGLGDTAMYLCATSPDRAGWAKNIQYFGAGTRLSVL.

This chain joins TRBV3-1 (or the pseudogene TRBV3-2) and TRBJ2-5; 11 nucleotides agree with TRBD1. Germline CDR1 and CDR2: LGHDT and YNNKEL (reference sequence). This CDR3 has 16 amino acids. V gave up 4 bases and J gave up 6 bases; unmatched junction bases: 10. In DNA form, the CDR3 reads TGTGCCAGCAGCCCGAGACAGGGGACAGGGGGACAGACCCAGTACTTC. It yields the protein CASSPRQGTGGQTQYF.

This chain links TRBV11-3 with TRBJ2-3; 7 bases are a match to TRBD2. The CDR3 consists of 14 residues. V shed 5 bases and J 4 bases; nucleotides not matched to a gene: 6. CDR1 is SGHNT and CDR2 is YENEEA in the germline V gene. CDR3 protein: CASSTGGGSDTQYF. The DNA of the CDR3 is TGTGCCAGCAGCACTGGGGGGGGGTCAGATACGCAGTATTTT.

The rearrangement uses TRBV7-9 and TRBJ1-2; D gene uncertain. The CDR3 is made up of 15 amino acids. Trimming removed 5 bases from V and 4 bases from J, with 17 bases in between. The germline gives CDR1 SEHNR, CDR2 FQNEAQ (reference sequence). CDR3 sequence reads: CASSRGTSYPYGYTF. CDR3 nucleotide sequence: TGTGCCAGCAGCCGGGGAACTAGCTACCCCTATGGCTACACCTTC.

Comments on this clone: The same CDR3 also results from other DNA sequences found in this sample. In DNA, the CDR3 is TGTGCCACCAGCAGAGTCGGGGGACAGCCCCAGCATTTT. Translation: CATSRVGGQPQHF. The chain recombines TRBV15 with TRBJ1-5, with a tentative D call TRBD1 (5 bases). The germline V gene has CDR1 LNHNV and CDR2 YYDKDF (reference sequence). This CDR3 spans 13 amino acids. V lost 1 base, J lost 7 bases, and 8 bases lay in between.

This clone was found once. This chain uses TRBV5-1 with TRBJ2-7, with 11 bases matching TRBD2. Trimming at V came to 3 bases and at J to 3 bases, leaving 5 bases not matched to a gene. The CDR3 has 15 residues. In germline, CDR1 is SGHRS, CDR2 YFSETQ. The CDR3 DNA reads TGCGCCAGCAGCTGGGGGACTAGCGGACACTACGAGCAGTACGTC. Amino acids: CASSWGTSGHYEQYV.

The chain is built from TRBV10-3 and TRBJ2-5; 11 positions agree with TRBD1. The CDR3 is made up of 15 amino acids. Germline loops: CDR1 ENHRY, CDR2 SYGVKD. V shed 11 bases, J shed 4 bases, and the junction held 12 bases outside the gene matches. CDR3 sequence reads: CAVGGQGASIETQYF. CDR3 sequence (DNA): TGTGCCGTAGGAGGACAGGGGGCAAGTATAGAGACCCAGTACTTC.

V and J are TRBV9 and TRBJ2-3, with D maybe TRBD2 (6 bases). The CDR3 covers 14 residues. Germline loops: CDR1 SGDLS, CDR2 YYNGEE. V was pared by 2 bases and J by 4 bases, with 11 bases between. The DNA for the CDR3 is TGTGCCAGCAGCGTTATTGGGGGGTCAGATACGCAGTATTTT. Translating it yields CASSVIGGSDTQYF. Together with reference TRBV9 and TRBJ2-3, the CDR3 gives the full variable domain: DSGVTQTPKHLITATGQRVTLRCSPRSGDLSVYWYQQSLDQGLQFLIQYYNGEERAKGNILERFSAQQFPDLHSELNLSSLELGDSALYFCASSVIGGSDTQYFGPGTRLTVL.

The rearrangement joins TRBV19 to TRBJ1-4, with 10 bases identical to TRBD1. Germline CDR1 LNHDA, CDR2 SQIVND (reference sequence). This CDR3 contains 17 residues. V lost 7 bases and J lost 7; bases outside the gene matches: 15. The CDR3 loop reads CASTYRDRGVEGEKLFF. The CDR3, as DNA: TGTGCCAGTACCTACCGGGACAGGGGAGTAGAGGGTGAAAAACTGTTTTTT. Full variable domain (rest looked up from reference TRBV19 and TRBJ1-4): DGGITQSPKYLFRKEGQNVTLSCEQNLNHDAMYWYRQDPGQGLRLIYYSQIVNDFQKGDIAEGYSVSREKKESFPLTVTSAQKNPTAFYLCASTYRDRGVEGEKLFFGSGTQLSVL.

This chain uses TRBV10-3 with TRBJ2-5; TRBD1 agrees at 7 bases. CDR1 ENHRY and CDR2 SYGVKD come from the germline V gene. V gave up 5 bases and J gave up 1 base; unmatched junction bases: 7. There are 15 residues in the CDR3. The CDR3 region is CAISPTGRFQETQYF. The CDR3 DNA reads TGTGCCATCAGTCCGACAGGGAGATTCCAAGAGACCCAGTACTTC.

This chain joins TRBV18 and TRBJ1-2; D is uncertain. This CDR3 has 13 amino acids. The V and J ends lost 1 base and 8 bases respectively, with 11 bases between them. Germline-derived CDR1 and CDR2 are KGHSH and LQKENI. The CDR3 region is CASSPLQVEGYTF. In DNA form, the CDR3 reads TGTGCCAGCTCACCACTTCAGGTTGAGGGCTACACCTTC. The full variable domain, with the rest looked up from reference TRBV18 and TRBJ1-2, is NAGVMQNPRHLVRRRGQEARLRCSPMKGHSHVYWYRQLPEEGLKFMVYLQKENIIDESGMPKERFSAEFPKEGPSILRIQQVVRGDSAAYFCASSPLQVEGYTFGSGTRLTVV.

This sequence joins TRBV3-1 (or the pseudogene TRBV3-2) and TRBJ2-5, with a possible D match to TRBD1 (5 bases). V gave up 2 bases and J gave up 2 bases, with 9 bases separating them. Per germline, CDR1 LGHDT and CDR2 YNNKEL (reference sequence). The CDR3 runs to 14 residues. The CDR3 nucleotides are TGTGCCAGCAGCCAATCACAGGCGCAAGAGACCCAGTACTTC. It translates to CASSQSQAQETQYF.

This clone was observed a handful of times. The chain recombines TRBV6-6 with TRBJ1-2, with 9 bases lining up with TRBD1. The CDR3 contains 15 residues. V shed 8 bases and J 4 bases; nucleotides not matched to a gene: 11. Germline lookup yields CDR1 MNHNY and CDR2 SVGAGI (reference sequence). CDR3: CASANRGRGIYGYTF. The CDR3 nucleotides read TGTGCCAGCGCCAACAGGGGGCGCGGGATCTATGGCTACACCTTC.

This chain joins TRBV6-2 or TRBV6-3 and TRBJ1-1; D might be TRBD1 (6 bases). CDR3 length: 15 amino acids. V was pared by 2 bases and J by 6 bases, with 16 bases between. Germline-derived CDR1 and CDR2 are MNHEY and SVGEGT. CDR3 bases: TGTGCCAGCAGTTACAATAGGGGGAATTGGCCTGAAGCTTTCTTT. Protein product: CASSYNRGNWPEAFF.

The rearrangement links TRBV11-3 to TRBJ2-1; 10 positions agree with TRBD2. The V and J ends lost 5 bases and 5 bases, in that order; junction bases with no gene match: 9. The V gene's germline CDR1 is SGHNT and CDR2 YENEEA. This CDR3 comprises 16 residues. CDR3 in amino acids: CASSVHGLAVNNEQFF. The CDR3 coding sequence is TGTGCCAGCAGCGTCCACGGACTAGCGGTCAACAATGAGCAGTTCTTC.

This chain uses TRBV3-1 (or the pseudogene TRBV3-2) with TRBJ2-2; no clear D gene. The CDR3 is 14 amino acids. V lost 9 bases and J 1 base, leaving 12 bases between the germline ends. The germline CDR1 and CDR2 sequences are LGHDT and YNNKEL (reference sequence). The CDR3: CASQHPGNTGELFF. The CDR3 bases are TGTGCCAGTCAACATCCAGGGAACACCGGGGAGCTGTTTTTT.

The count of this clone is one. This rearrangement joins TRBV6-5 to TRBJ2-1; D gene ambiguous. In germline, CDR1 is MNHEY, CDR2 SVGAGI. Trimming stripped 0 bases from V and 4 bases from J, with 7 bases between. The CDR3 consists of 14 residues. CDR3 region: CASSYSAPYNEQFF. CDR3 nucleotide sequence: TGTGCCAGCAGTTACTCGGCACCTTACAATGAGCAGTTCTTC.

The chain carries TRBV11-2 and TRBJ2-1; 10 bases map to TRBD2. This CDR3 is built from 16 residues. Germline trimming cut 1 base from V and 8 bases from J; bases unmatched to any gene: 8. CDR1 SGHAT and CDR2 FQNNGV come from the germline V gene. Here the CDR3 reads CASSLGLAGAGDEQFF. The CDR3 DNA sequence: TGTGCCAGCAGCTTAGGTCTAGCGGGAGCGGGCGATGAGCAGTTCTTC.

The CDR3 is CASSRKGGGTDNQPQHF. CDR3 DNA sequence: TGTGCCAGCAGCCGGAAGGGTGGGGGGACGGACAATCAGCCCCAGCATTTT. V and J are TRBV3-1 (or the pseudogene TRBV3-2) and TRBJ1-5; possibly TRBD1 for D (5 bases). V was clipped by 4 bases and J by 3 bases, with 19 bases between them. There are 17 residues in the CDR3. Per germline, CDR1 LGHDT and CDR2 YNNKEL (reference sequence).

The J gene is TRBJ2-7, the V gene TRBV28, with D possibly being TRBD1 (6 bases). Germline assignment: CDR1 MDHEN and CDR2 SYDVKM. The CDR3 extends over 15 amino acids. V gave up 4 bases and J gave up 4 bases, with 17 bases separating them. The CDR3 bases are TGTGCCAGCAGTTCTGGGGGTACAGGGAGTTACGAGCAGTACGTC. Its translation: CASSSGGTGSYEQYV.

With regard to this clone: The same CDR3 can be traced to other DNA sequences in this sample. This chain connects TRBV28 to TRBJ2-5, with TRBD1 matching over 7 bases. This CDR3 has 14 residues. Germline V gives CDR1 MDHEN, CDR2 SYDVKM. The V and J ends lost 5 bases and 5 bases, in that order; junction bases with no gene match: 8. The CDR3 DNA reads as TGTGCCAGCAGTCTACCAGGGGGATGGGAGACCCAGTACTTC. It translates to CASSLPGGWETQYF.

The CDR3 region is CASSLGRAGTGELFF. As DNA, the CDR3 is TGCGCCAGCAGCTTGGGCAGGGCCGGGACCGGGGAGCTGTTTTTT. The chain has TRBV5-1 and TRBJ2-2; TRBD1 is a possible D gene (5 bases). The CDR3 spans 15 residues. From germline, CDR1 is SGHRS and CDR2 YFSETQ. Between the trimmed V and J ends, which lost 0 bases and 5 bases, there was a span of 11 bases.

The chain carries TRBV3-1 (or the pseudogene TRBV3-2) and TRBJ1-6; 7 nucleotides agree with TRBD1. The CDR3 is 20 amino acids. V dropped 4 bases and J dropped 3; count of bases not matched to a gene: 18. Germline V gene lookup returns CDR1 LGHDT and CDR2 YNNKEL (reference sequence). The CDR3 DNA follows: TGTGCCAGCAGCCCCAGTTTGGGACAGAAACGCCGTAACTATAATTCACCCCTCCACTTT. Translated: CASSPSLGQKRRNYNSPLHF.

This chain connects TRBV4-2 to TRBJ1-1, with TRBD1 matching 9 bases. This CDR3 has 15 residues. After removal of 0 bases from V and 8 bases from J, the junction contained 7 bases not matched to a gene. Germline V gives CDR1 LGHNA, CDR2 YNFKEQ. CDR3 coding DNA: TGTGCCAGCAGCCAAGATTACAGGGGGCGCGGGGAAGCTTTCTTT. It is translated as CASSQDYRGRGEAFF.

This clone was recorded only once. The chain recombines TRBV6-5 with TRBJ2-1; D perhaps matches TRBD2 (6 bases). Trimming took off 2 bases at V and 5 bases at J, with 13 bases between the two ends. CDR1 is MNHEY, CDR2 SVGAGI, per germline. This CDR3 contains 15 residues. In nucleotides, the CDR3 is TGTGCCAGCAGTTACCCCGGGACTGGAAACAATGAGCAGTTCTTC. Amino acids: CASSYPGTGNNEQFF.

This rearrangement joins TRBV5-4 to TRBJ1-1, with 8 bases fitting TRBD1. The germline gives CDR1 SGHNT, CDR2 YYREEE (reference sequence). Trimming cost V 1 base and J 5 bases; bases outside gene matches: 7. The CDR3 is 15 residues long. CDR3 residues: CASSLKNRGWTEAFF. CDR3 coding DNA: TGTGCCAGCAGCTTGAAGAACAGGGGGTGGACTGAAGCTTTCTTT. The whole variable domain, remainder taken from reference TRBV5-4 and TRBJ1-1, is ETGVTQSPTHLIKTRGQQVTLRCSSQSGHNTVSWYQQALGQGPQFIFQYYREEENGRGNFPPRFSGLQFPNYSSELNVNALELDDSALYLCASSLKNRGWTEAFFGQGTRLTVV.

The chain links TRBV27 to TRBJ1-1; tentative D call: TRBD1 (5 bases). The CDR3 is made up of 16 amino acids. Trimming took off 5 bases at V and 4 bases at J, with 20 bases between the two ends. The germline V gene encodes CDR1 MNHEY and CDR2 SMNVEV (reference sequence). CDR3 coding DNA: TGTGCCAGCAGTCGAGGTGGGGGGTTTTTACGCACTGAAGCTTTCTTT. It encodes CASSRGGGFLRTEAFF.

In this sample, this clone turned up a few times. The chain has TRBV5-1 and TRBJ2-1; TRBD1 matches at 11 bases. CDR1 and CDR2 (germline): SGHRS, YFSETQ. V lost 7 bases, J lost 6 bases, and 6 bases stayed unmatched. This CDR3 is 14 amino acids long. Here the CDR3 DNA reads TGCGCCAGCGGGCTAGGGACAGGGGGCAATGAGCAGTTCTTC. This encodes CASGLGTGGNEQFF.